This T cell receptor (beta chain) was recovered during a study of T cell changes during pregnancy in multiple sclerosis. V gave up 1 base and J gave up 5 bases; unmatched junction bases: 4. The CDR3 spans 14 residues. The germline V gene has CDR1 SGHAT and CDR2 FQNNGV. The assay was immunoSEQ multiplex PCR, and TCRdb's table has in-frame clones only and misses some. The data show tens of thousands of clones, with 85% to 95% seen just once and about 1% held by the top ten. Here the sequenced sample was peripheral blood, taken in the third trimester of pregnancy. The TCR was taken from a female donor with multiple sclerosis, enrolled in a pregnancy study. J is TRBJ1-1 and V is TRBV11-2, with TRBD1 identical over 7 bases. CDR3 sequence reads: CASSLAGTATEAFF. CDR3 nucleotides: TGTGCCAGCAGCTTAGCCGGGACAGCGACTGAAGCTTTCTTT.